The present T cell receptor (beta chain) was sequenced within a study of T cell changes during pregnancy in multiple sclerosis. The data were produced by immunoSEQ multiplex PCR, yet TCRdb's version contains in-frame clones alone and is incomplete. The table lists around 66,000 clones, around 92% of them singletons, with 2.2% in the top ten. From germline, CDR1 is SGHTA and CDR2 FQGNSA. V was clipped by 1 base and J by 3 bases; unmatched bases: 7. The CDR3 spans 17 residues. The receptor was derived from a female donor in good health, enrolled as a control in a pregnancy study. The rearrangement links TRBV7-2 to TRBJ2-3; 10 positions match TRBD2. The sequencing here drew on peripheral blood, taken in the third trimester of pregnancy. The chain's CDR3 is CASSLVPAGGKTDTQYF. In DNA form, the CDR3 reads TGTGCCAGCAGCTTAGTCCCAGCGGGAGGGAAGACAGATACGCAGTATTTT.